This T cell receptor beta chain was sequenced during a study of blood T cell repertoires in COVID-19. Across the whole study: COVID-19 samples collected from the United States, Italy and Spain covered acute and convalescent phases. From T cells, B-cell-depleted T cells, or PBMCs came the material, which was cDNA or gDNA.

Under the authors' procedure: Reference gene primer amplification yielded estimated nucleated cell counts. Repertoires were generated with immunoSEQ multiplex PCR, while TCRdb's copy carries only in-frame clones and drops some. The V and J calls and clone size come from that table; D and trimming were worked out from the DNA. The profile shows about 260,000 clones, 80% to 90% of them singletons. This clone was counted a single time. V shed 3 bases and J shed 0 bases, with 6 bases lying between them. Germline assignment: CDR1 SQVTM and CDR2 ANQGSEA. This CDR3 has 13 amino acids. The TCR originated in a woman aged 45 to 65 who had recovered from COVID-19. Sequencing was done on a sample of peripheral blood. V usage is TRBV29-1 and J usage is TRBJ2-1; no clear D. CDR3 DNA: TGCAGCGTTGACTTCTTCTCCTACAATGAGCAGTTCTTC. It yields the protein CSVDFFSYNEQFF.